The rows below give T cell receptor beta chains drawn from one sample of a study of T-cell memory formation after mild COVID-19. TCRdb re-called the 5' RACE reads with MiXCR, one entry per CDR3 protein. Of under 300,000 distinct CDR3 sequences in the sample, 7.5% to 9.5% were seen once. Sequenced: PBMCs or a T cell subset sorted from them (not recorded which). All receptors come from a man aged 18 to 35 who had mild COVID-19 (a few samples of this study predate the infection). Cell type and time point are not known. CDR3s include the opening cysteine and the closing phenylalanine or tryptophan. Each record gives: clone size, D gene, V gene, J gene, CDR3 protein, CDR3 DNA. The D gene is left open where the match is weak. Expanded clones get a size class; other rows say once, few or many, or leave the size out.

-	-	TRBV29-1	TRBJ1-1	CSVEGKGGYNTEAFF	TGCAGCGTCGAGGGGAAGGGCGGCTACAACACTGAAGCTTTCTTT
many	-	TRBV4-2	TRBJ2-2	CASSQEGLATGELFF	TGTGCCAGCAGCCAGGAAGGACTCGCCACCGGGGAGCTGTTTTTT
-	-	TRBV5-1	TRBJ2-1	CASSLAGRMENEQFF	TGCGCCAGCAGCTTGGCCGGGCGGATGGAGAATGAGCAGTTCTTC
few	-	TRBV10-3	TRBJ2-2	CAISPRLSPNTGELFF	TGTGCCATCAGTCCTCGACTATCCCCGAACACCGGGGAGCTGTTTTTT
-	TRBD1	TRBV3-1	TRBJ2-2	CASSPRTGMNTGELFF	TGTGCCAGCAGCCCTCGGACAGGGATGAACACCGGGGAGCTGTTTTTT
-	TRBD2	TRBV7-2	TRBJ2-7	CASSPFVGLAGDEQYF	TGTGCCAGCAGCCCCTTTGTAGGGCTAGCGGGGGACGAGCAGTACTTC
few	-	TRBV5-1	TRBJ2-7	CASSPEGLSYEQYF	TGCGCCAGCAGCCCCGAGGGTTTATCCTACGAGCAGTACTTC
few	TRBD1	TRBV3-1	TRBJ2-7	CASSRDRGLPYEQYF	TGTGCCAGCAGCCGGGACAGGGGACTACCCTACGAGCAGTACTTC
-	TRBD2	TRBV6-4	TRBJ2-3	CASSDHRLAGAGDTQYF	TGTGCCAGCAGTGACCACCGACTAGCGGGGGCTGGGGATACGCAGTATTTT
-	TRBD1	TRBV5-1	TRBJ1-6	CASSPSRGPSPLHF	TGCGCCAGCAGCCCCTCCAGGGGGCCTTCACCCCTCCACTTT
-	-	TRBV6-5	TRBJ2-5	CASSYSGVGETQYF	TGTGCCAGCAGTTACTCAGGGGTAGGAGAGACCCAGTACTTC
few	-	TRBV6-6	TRBJ1-2	CASSYSRPGYYGYTF	TGTGCCAGCAGTTACTCCCGGCCAGGGTACTATGGCTACACCTTC
few	-	TRBV4-3	TRBJ1-5	CASSRQDGGNQPQHF	TGCGCCAGCAGCCGACAGGACGGGGGCAATCAGCCCCAGCATTTT
-	-	TRBV6-5	TRBJ1-2	CASSYSLLDLYGYTF	TGTGCCAGCAGTTACTCGTTGTTGGACCTGTATGGCTACACCTTC
-	-	TRBV13	TRBJ1-3	CASSLEGDSGNTIYF	TGTGCCAGCAGCTTAGAAGGCGACTCTGGAAACACCATATATTTT
few	-	TRBV7-6	TRBJ1-2	CASSLDGGGGYTF	TGTGCCAGCAGCTTAGACGGGGGAGGTGGCTACACCTTC
-	TRBD2	TRBV6-1	TRBJ2-3	CASSEAGLAGEVADTQYF	TGTGCCAGCAGTGAAGCGGGACTAGCGGGGGAAGTAGCGGATACGCAGTATTTT
-	-	TRBV20-1	TRBJ2-1	CSARALADGNEQFF	TGCAGTGCTAGAGCCCTAGCCGACGGCAATGAGCAGTTCTTC
few	TRBD1	TRBV5-1	TRBJ2-2	CASRLTGENTGELFF	TGCGCCAGCAGGCTGACAGGGGAGAACACCGGGGAGCTGTTTTTT
-	-	TRBV11-2	TRBJ1-6	CASSLALGLPLHF	TGTGCCAGCAGCTTAGCACTGGGGTTGCCCCTCCACTTT
few	TRBD1	TRBV7-9	TRBJ1-1	CASSSGQGATEAFF	TGTGCCAGCAGCTCGGGACAGGGGGCCACTGAAGCTTTCTTT
few	TRBD2	TRBV7-2	TRBJ2-5	CASSEHSGGAQTQYF	TGTGCCAGCAGCGAACATAGCGGGGGGGCGCAGACCCAGTACTTC
many	-	TRBV5-1	TRBJ2-7	CASSLLGRGAYEQYF	TGCGCCAGCAGCTTGTTGGGCCGCGGAGCCTACGAGCAGTACTTC
many	-	TRBV4-3	TRBJ2-5	CASGERDIGTQYF	TGCGCCAGCGGTGAACGGGACATTGGGACCCAGTACTTC
many	-	TRBV5-1	TRBJ2-3	CASNQQADTQYF	TGCGCCAGCAACCAACAGGCAGATACGCAGTATTTT
many	-	TRBV6-5	TRBJ2-2	CASSFSNTGELFF	TGTGCCAGCAGTTTCTCGAACACCGGGGAGCTGTTTTTT
-	-	TRBV5-1	TRBJ2-1	CASSLGVAYEQFF	TGCGCCAGCAGCTTGGGCGTAGCGTATGAGCAGTTCTTC
many	TRBD1	TRBV10-3	TRBJ2-7	CAIGWGQGEQYF	TGTGCCATCGGGTGGGGACAGGGCGAGCAGTACTTC
few	-	TRBV4-2	TRBJ1-1	CASSPASAGWDTEAFF	TGTGCCAGCAGCCCGGCTTCAGCGGGGTGGGACACTGAAGCTTTCTTT
once	-	TRBV20-1	TRBJ1-3	CSAREGPNTIYF	TGCAGTGCTAGAGAAGGGCCGAACACCATATATTTT
-	TRBD2	TRBV10-3	TRBJ2-6	CAISVGLLAAGPEVGGANVLTF	TGTGCCATCAGTGTGGGTCTGCTAGCGGCAGGGCCGGAGGTCGGTGGGGCCAACGTCCTGACTTTC
-	-	TRBV21-1	TRBJ2-3	CASSNLMGTGLTDTQYF	TGTGCCAGCAGCAATCTAATGGGGACAGGGTTGACAGATACGCAGTATTTT
few	-	TRBV7-2	TRBJ2-1	CASSSLGAYNEQFF	TGTGCCAGCAGTTCCTTGGGGGCCTACAATGAGCAGTTCTTC
many	TRBD1	TRBV18	TRBJ1-1	CASSPTGETEAFF	TGTGCCAGCTCACCAACAGGGGAGACTGAAGCTTTCTTT
-	-	TRBV7-2	TRBJ1-6	CASSGLSYNSPLHF	TGTGCCAGCAGCGGGCTCTCCTATAATTCACCCCTCCACTTT
-	-	TRBV7-2	TRBJ2-1	CASSGWGRRDEQFF	TGTGCCAGCAGCGGGTGGGGCAGGAGAGATGAGCAGTTCTTC
-	-	TRBV24-1	TRBJ1-2	CATSDDGNYGYTF	TGTGCCACCAGTGACGACGGAAACTATGGCTACACCTTC
-	TRBD1	TRBV16	TRBJ1-2	CASSQFGTGGVYGYTF	TGTGCCAGCAGCCAATTCGGGACAGGGGGCGTCTATGGCTACACCTTC
few	TRBD1	TRBV24-1	TRBJ1-5	CATSDLLRDRGRVDNQPQHF	TGTGCCACCAGTGATTTGCTCCGGGACAGGGGGCGAGTAGACAATCAGCCCCAGCATTTT
-	-	TRBV6-2/TRBV6-3	TRBJ2-2	CASNWGRVSGELFF	TGTGCCAGCAACTGGGGTCGGGTCTCCGGGGAGCTGTTTTTT
few	-	TRBV6-2/TRBV6-3	TRBJ2-2	CASSGGFAGELFF	TGTGCCAGCAGTGGGGGATTCGCCGGGGAGCTGTTTTTT
-	TRBD2	TRBV4-2	TRBJ2-1	CASSQEEAGYNEQFF	TGTGCCAGCAGCCAAGAGGAAGCGGGGTACAATGAGCAGTTCTTC